These 5 T cell receptor beta chains share one sample of origin, sequenced in a study of cytomegalovirus exposure and HLA in healthy donors. The table came from immunoSEQ multiplex PCR; TCRdb's copy has only in-frame clones and leaves some out. The table records 70,000 or so clones, about 94% of them present only once. Input material: PBMCs. The receptor source for this set is a woman younger than 35 in good health and CMV-seronegative.

This sequence joins TRBV7-3 and TRBJ2-1; weak D call: TRBD2 (5 bases). This CDR3 comprises 16 residues. Germline loops: CDR1 SGHTA, CDR2 FQGTGA. The ends were cut back, 0 bases at V and 4 bases at J, with 13 bases in the middle. The CDR3 DNA follows: TGTGCCAGCAGCTTAACTCGCAGACTACCATACAATGAGCAGTTCTTC. Protein product: CASSLTRRLPYNEQFF.

The V and J genes are TRBV7-3 and TRBJ1-1; 8 nucleotides align to TRBD1. Germline V CDR1 and CDR2: SGHTA, FQGTGA. V lost 6 bases, J lost 1 base, and 10 bases stayed unmatched. The CDR3 has 16 residues. CDR3 in DNA: TGTGCCAGCAGTAAACCAGACAGGGGCCCGAACACTGAAGCTTTCTTT. It yields the protein CASSKPDRGPNTEAFF.

The rearrangement links TRBV27 to TRBJ1-6, with D possibly matching TRBD1 (6 bases). The CDR3 has 16 amino acids. V gave up 1 base and J gave up 7 bases, with 14 bases separating them. The germline CDR1 and CDR2 sequences are MNHEY and SMNVEV (reference sequence). The CDR3 sequence is CASSLFLGGTNSPLHF. The CDR3 DNA sequence: TGTGCCAGCAGTTTATTTTTAGGGGGTACGAATTCACCCCTCCACTTT.

The chain couples TRBV6-6 to TRBJ1-2; tentatively, D is TRBD1 (5 bases). Trimming stripped 2 bases from V and 5 bases from J, with 12 bases between. The CDR3 extends over 14 amino acids. CDR1 is MNHNY, CDR2 SVGAGI, per germline (reference sequence). The CDR3 region has the DNA TGTGCCAGCAGTTACAGGCAGGGTAGATATGGCTACACCTTC. This gives the protein CASSYRQGRYGYTF.

V gene TRBV7-2 combines with J gene TRBJ2-5; the match to TRBD2 covers 12 bases. The germline V gene has CDR1 SGHTA and CDR2 FQGNSA. CDR3 length equals 15 residues. The V and J ends lost 2 bases and 5 bases, in that order; junction bases with no gene match: 3. CDR3 region: CASSLSLAGGETQYF. CDR3 DNA sequence: TGTGCCAGCAGCTTATCCCTAGCGGGAGGGGAGACCCAGTACTTC.